Following are 26 T cell receptor beta chains from one sample sequenced in a study of T cell responses to AZD1222 COVID-19 vaccine. TCRdb's copy holds only in-frame clones and misses some; the assay was immunoSEQ multiplex PCR. Here the sample spans about 150,000 clones, less than 90% being singletons. Sequences were derived from peripheral blood, sampled on day 0 of MenACWY control vaccination. These receptors all come from an adult in good health.

This clone was counted a few times. This rearrangement joins TRBV18 to TRBJ2-7; 9 bases are shared with TRBD1. CDR1 is KGHSH and CDR2 is LQKENI in the germline V gene. V was pared by 3 bases and J by 5 bases, with 5 bases of the junction left unmatched. The CDR3 has 14 amino acids. CDR3 bases: TGTGCCAGCTCACCTGGGGGGACAGGGAACGAGCAGTACTTC. Protein: CASSPGGTGNEQYF.

Only one count was recorded for this clone. CDR3 bases: TGTGCCAGTAGTAAGGCCCGACAGGATCAGCCCCAGCATTTT. Encoded protein: CASSKARQDQPQHF. The gene calls are TRBV19 and TRBJ1-5; a weak D match, TRBD1 (6 bases). Per the germline V gene, CDR1 is LNHDA and CDR2 is SQIVND (reference sequence). The CDR3 covers 14 residues. Between the trimmed V and J ends, which lost 4 bases and 5 bases, there was a span of 12 bases.

The V call is TRBV9, the J call TRBJ2-3; 13 bases match TRBD2. The CDR3 runs 19 residues. V dropped 3 bases and J dropped 3; count of bases not matched to a gene: 13. CDR1 and CDR2 (germline): SGDLS, YYNGEE. CDR3 sequence reads: CASSAGLAGVERFTDTQYF. For the CDR3, the DNA is TGTGCCAGCAGCGCCGGACTAGCGGGAGTAGAGAGGTTTACAGATACGCAGTATTTT. The whole variable domain, remainder taken from reference TRBV9 and TRBJ2-3, is DSGVTQTPKHLITATGQRVTLRCSPRSGDLSVYWYQQSLDQGLQFLIQYYNGEERAKGNILERFSAQQFPDLHSELNLSSLELGDSALYFCASSAGLAGVERFTDTQYFGPGTRLTVL.

Concerning this clone itself: This same CDR3 is encoded by further DNA sequences in the sample. The CDR3 reads CASSPGGGSPLHF. As DNA, the CDR3 is TGTGCCAGTAGCCCCGGGGGCGGGTCACCCCTCCACTTT. The chain employs TRBV19 and TRBJ1-6; a possible D gene is TRBD1 (6 bases). V was cut by 6 bases and J by 10 bases, with 13 bases left in between. This CDR3 is built from 13 residues. Germline V CDR1 and CDR2: LNHDA, SQIVND (reference sequence).

A few counts support this clone. This chain uses TRBV7-9 with TRBJ2-2; 8 bases match TRBD2. The CDR3 sequence is 13 residues long. Germline trimming cut 5 bases from V and 6 bases from J; bases unmatched to any gene: 2. In germline, CDR1 is SEHNR, CDR2 FQNEAQ (reference sequence). CDR3 DNA: TGTGCCAGCAGCCCGGGAGGGGCCGGGGAGCTGTTTTTT. Protein sequence: CASSPGGAGELFF.

The V call is TRBV11-1, the J call TRBJ2-7; 11 positions agree with TRBD1. V shed 4 bases, J shed 3 bases, and the junction held 8 bases outside the gene matches. There are 16 residues in the CDR3. The germline gives CDR1 SGHAT, CDR2 FQDESV (reference sequence). This CDR3 reads CASSSGPGTGGYEQYF. In DNA, the CDR3 is TGTGCCAGCAGCTCGGGCCCCGGGACAGGGGGCTACGAGCAGTACTTC.

Only a few counts were recorded for this clone. This rearrangement joins TRBV6-5 to TRBJ1-1; TRBD1 might be the D (6 bases). The germline CDR1 and CDR2 sequences are MNHEY and SVGAGI. Between the trimmed V and J ends, which lost 7 bases and 3 bases, there was a span of 18 bases. This CDR3 spans 15 amino acids. The CDR3, as DNA: TGTGCCAGCACATCACTCAGGGGAGGTTACACTGAAGCTTTCTTT. Encoded protein: CASTSLRGGYTEAFF.

The chain recombines TRBV2 with TRBJ1-1; no definite D call. V lost 6 bases and J 4 bases, leaving 12 bases between the germline ends. Germline CDR1 reads SNHLY; CDR2 reads FYNNEI. CDR3 length: 13 residues. DNA for the CDR3: TGTGCCAGCAGCGATAGCTGGGGCACTGAAGCTTTCTTT. Amino acids: CASSDSWGTEAFF.

The chain has TRBV18 and TRBJ1-1; unclear D gene. The germline gives CDR1 KGHSH, CDR2 LQKENI. V was clipped by 1 base and J by 6 bases, with 9 bases between them. This CDR3 comprises 13 residues. The CDR3 reads CASSPQDLAEAFF. The DNA for the CDR3 is TGTGCCAGCTCACCACAGGACTTGGCTGAAGCTTTCTTT.

There are a few counts of this clone. V gene TRBV28 combines with J gene TRBJ1-2, with D possibly being TRBD1 (6 bases). V gave up 7 bases and J gave up 8 bases, with 26 bases separating them. Germline values: CDR1 MDHEN, CDR2 SYDVKM. CDR3 length equals 16 residues. The DNA for the CDR3 is TGTGCCAGCATTAGTCAGGGGCGTCTCGGTGCGGGCGGCTACACCTTC. It yields the protein CASISQGRLGAGGYTF.

The chain is built from TRBV7-9 and TRBJ2-5, with 11 nucleotides matching TRBD1. Germline V gene data show CDR1 as SEHNR and CDR2 as FQNEAQ (reference sequence). V trimming: 5 bases; J trimming: 5 bases; junction bases outside the gene matches: 10. This CDR3 is 16 amino acids long. CDR3 sequence: CASSRQDRGLGETQYF. Here the CDR3 DNA reads TGTGCCAGCAGCCGTCAGGACAGGGGGCTAGGTGAGACCCAGTACTTC.

In this sample, this clone turned up once. This rearrangement joins TRBV28 to TRBJ1-3; 9 bases line up with TRBD1. The CDR3 sequence is 16 residues long. With 5 bases clipped from V and 1 base from J, the junction kept 6 bases outside the gene matches. Germline V gene lookup returns CDR1 MDHEN and CDR2 SYDVKM. The CDR3 spells CASSSRQGGSGNTIYF. CDR3 sequence (DNA): TGTGCCAGCAGTAGCCGACAGGGGGGTTCTGGAAACACCATATATTTT.

V is TRBV12-3 or TRBV12-4 and J is TRBJ1-4, with TRBD1 as a possible D gene (6 bases). Trimming removed 6 bases at V and 10 bases at J, with 15 bases between. CDR3 length: 13 amino acids. The CDR3 region is CASSMGAAGKLFF. DNA for the CDR3: TGTGCCAGCAGCATGGGGGCGGCAGGAAAACTGTTTTTT.

The chain couples TRBV19 to TRBJ1-5; the match to TRBD1 covers 7 bases. The CDR3 is 15 amino acids. Germline V lookup: CDR1 LNHDA, CDR2 SQIVND (reference sequence). Trimming cost V 5 bases and J 1 base; bases outside gene matches: 5. The CDR3: CASSLGGGSNQPQHF. The CDR3 DNA sequence: TGTGCCAGTAGTTTAGGGGGCGGCAGCAATCAGCCCCAGCATTTT.

The CDR3 DNA reads as TGTGCCAGCACCTGGGGGACAGCCAATCAGCCCCAGCATTTT. It specifies CASTWGTANQPQHF. This chain joins TRBV3-1 (or the pseudogene TRBV3-2) and TRBJ1-5; 7 nucleotides line up with TRBD1. The germline V gene has CDR1 LGHDT and CDR2 YNNKEL (reference sequence). The CDR3 runs to 14 residues. Losses at the gene ends were 7 bases for V and 3 bases for J; bases not matched to a gene: 6.

The chain is built from TRBV27 and TRBJ2-7; D remains unclear. The length of the CDR3 is 13 residues. Trimming removed 3 bases at V and 6 bases at J, with 12 bases between. CDR1 is MNHEY and CDR2 is SMNVEV in the germline V gene (reference sequence). CDR3 nucleotide sequence: TGTGCCAGCAGTTTGGGAAGATCACTCGAGCAGTACTTC. Amino acid sequence: CASSLGRSLEQYF.

V usage is TRBV6-5 and J usage is TRBJ2-5, with TRBD1 matching 9 bases. Germline CDR1 is MNHEY and CDR2 is SVGAGI. J lost 5 bases, V lost 5 bases, and 6 bases had no gene match. The CDR3 contains 14 residues. CDR3 sequence reads: CASSQTGGAETQYF. As DNA, the CDR3 is TGTGCCAGCAGTCAGACAGGGGGTGCGGAGACCCAGTACTTC.

The chain carries TRBV7-3 and TRBJ2-1, with D perhaps TRBD2 (6 bases). The germline V gene has CDR1 SGHTA and CDR2 FQGTGA. The CDR3 has 14 residues. Deletions cut 0 bases from V and 15 bases from J, with 18 bases between. The CDR3 protein is CASSLTLLARFPFF. In nucleotides, the CDR3 is TGTGCCAGCAGCTTAACATTGCTAGCGAGATTTCCGTTCTTC.

The chain uses TRBV28 and TRBJ1-6, with a weak D call TRBD1 (6 bases). V shed 4 bases and J shed 7 bases, with 23 bases lying between them. Germline V gene data show CDR1 as MDHEN and CDR2 as SYDVKM. This CDR3 spans 18 amino acids. CDR3 sequence: CASSSMGGGRSGNSPLHF. Here the CDR3 DNA reads TGTGCCAGCAGTTCCATGGGAGGGGGAAGGTCCGGGAATTCACCCCTCCACTTT.

The V gene is TRBV27, the J gene TRBJ2-3; no clear D. Germline values: CDR1 MNHEY, CDR2 SMNVEV (reference sequence). Trimming shortened V by 1 base and J by 3 bases, and 11 bases separated the two germline ends. This CDR3 has 15 residues. CDR3 sequence (DNA): TGTGCCAGCAGTTTATTGGGTTTGGGGACAGATACGCAGTATTTT. This codes for CASSLLGLGTDTQYF.

The V gene is TRBV4-2, the J gene TRBJ1-4; the D gene is possibly TRBD1 (5 bases). The CDR3 has 18 residues. Trimming cost V 4 bases and J 6 bases, with 24 bases left between them. Germline values: CDR1 LGHNA, CDR2 YNFKEQ. This CDR3 is CASSPQYRGQAPYEKLFF. The CDR3 DNA sequence: TGTGCCAGCAGCCCCCAGTACCGGGGCCAGGCCCCCTATGAAAAACTGTTTTTT.

The chain joins TRBV11-3 to TRBJ2-1; the D is unclear. The CDR3 spans 12 residues. The V gene lost 1 base and the J gene lost 9 bases, with 7 bases spanning the gap. Per germline, CDR1 SGHNT and CDR2 YENEEA. CDR3 in amino acids: CASSLGEGEQFF. CDR3 DNA sequence: TGTGCCAGCAGCTTAGGAGAAGGTGAGCAGTTCTTC.

Only a few counts were recorded for this clone. V gene TRBV7-2 combines with J gene TRBJ2-7, with D unresolved. Germline CDR1 and CDR2: SGHTA and FQGNSA. The CDR3 has 14 residues. Trimming removed 1 base from V and 0 bases from J, with 7 bases in between. CDR3 residues: CASSLGAGSYEQYF. The CDR3, as DNA: TGTGCCAGCAGCTTAGGGGCAGGCTCCTACGAGCAGTACTTC.

The chain recombines TRBV10-3 with TRBJ1-2, with a weak D call TRBD1 (6 bases). Per germline, CDR1 ENHRY and CDR2 SYGVKD. CDR3 length: 15 residues. The V end was cut by 4 bases, the J end by 6 bases, with 18 bases between. CDR3 bases: TGTGCCATCAGTGCAGCAGAACAGGGTGCTAATGGCTACACCTTC. Its translation is CAISAAEQGANGYTF.

This clone was seen a single time. The CDR3 is CASSRDRVGNTEAFF. As DNA, the CDR3 is TGTGCCAGCAGTCGGGACAGGGTTGGGAACACTGAAGCTTTCTTT. The V gene is TRBV2, the J gene TRBJ1-1; 9 bases fit TRBD1. The CDR3 runs to 15 residues. The ends lost 5 bases at V and 1 base at J; junction bases unmatched: 5. The V gene's germline CDR1 is SNHLY and CDR2 FYNNEI.

This chain uses TRBV6-5 with TRBJ1-5; D remains ambiguous. The CDR3 loop spans 16 amino acids. Between the trimmed V and J ends, which lost 0 bases and 2 bases, there was a span of 11 bases. CDR1 and CDR2 (germline): MNHEY, SVGAGI. The CDR3 sequence is CASSYSPALGNQPQHF. The CDR3, as DNA: TGTGCCAGCAGTTACTCGCCGGCGCTAGGCAATCAGCCCCAGCATTTT.